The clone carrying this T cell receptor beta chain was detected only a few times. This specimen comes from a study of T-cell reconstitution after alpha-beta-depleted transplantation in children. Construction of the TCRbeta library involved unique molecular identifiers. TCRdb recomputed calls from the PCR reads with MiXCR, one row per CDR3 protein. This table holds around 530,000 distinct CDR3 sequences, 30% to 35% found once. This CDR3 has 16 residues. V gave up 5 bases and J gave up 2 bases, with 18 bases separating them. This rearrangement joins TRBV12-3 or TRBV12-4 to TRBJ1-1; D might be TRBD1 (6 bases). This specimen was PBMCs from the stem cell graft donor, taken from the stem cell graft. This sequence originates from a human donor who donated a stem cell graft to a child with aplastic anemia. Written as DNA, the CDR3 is TGTGCCAGCAGTCCATACACCCAGGGGCTTAACACTGAAGCTTTCTTT. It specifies CASSPYTQGLNTEAFF.